This TCR beta chain was captured by sequencing in a study of blood T cells in healthy people across ages. A note on this clonotype: Its target is unknown.

Researchers isolated at least 6 million PBMCs per sample. Total RNA amounts of at least 6 micrograms were extracted per sample. A sample-barcoded 5' primer and a J-beta primer mix were used in a second PCR of roughly 6 to 11 cycles. TCRdb analysed the 5' RACE reads with MiXCR anew, one entry per CDR3 protein. This table has roughly 570,000 distinct CDR3 sequences, 27% appearing once. Study observations and caveats: In long-lived donors, naive CD4+ cell counts and diversity exceeded those of aged donors.

Germline V gene sequence: CDR1 DFQATT, CDR2 SNEGSKA (reference sequence). This CDR3 comprises 10 residues. Sequencing was carried out using blood. This chain uses TRBV20-1 with TRBJ2-5; unclear D gene. The J call could be wrong; TRBJ2-1 is a better fit for the DNA end. The receptor was isolated from a woman in her sixties or seventies in good health. The CDR3 loop reads CSVDGNEQFF. DNA of the CDR3: TGCAGTGTTGACGGCAATGAGCAGTTCTTC.